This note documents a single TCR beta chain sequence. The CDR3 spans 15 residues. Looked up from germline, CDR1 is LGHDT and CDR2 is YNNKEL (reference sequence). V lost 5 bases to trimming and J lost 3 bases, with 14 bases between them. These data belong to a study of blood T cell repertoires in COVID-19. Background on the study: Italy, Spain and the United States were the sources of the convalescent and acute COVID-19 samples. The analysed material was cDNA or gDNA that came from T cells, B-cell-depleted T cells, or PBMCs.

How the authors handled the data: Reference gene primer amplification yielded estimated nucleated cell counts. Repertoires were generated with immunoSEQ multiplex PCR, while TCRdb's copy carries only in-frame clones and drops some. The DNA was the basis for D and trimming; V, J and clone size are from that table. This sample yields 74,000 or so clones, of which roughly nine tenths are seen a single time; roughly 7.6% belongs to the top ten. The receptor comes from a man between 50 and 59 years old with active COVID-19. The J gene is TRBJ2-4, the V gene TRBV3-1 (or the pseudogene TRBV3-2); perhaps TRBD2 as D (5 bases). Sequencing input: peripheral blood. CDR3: CASSSSSMGKNIQYF. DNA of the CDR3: TGTGCCAGCAGCTCTAGCTCTATGGGCAAAAACATTCAGTACTTC.